This T cell receptor (beta chain) originates from a study of cytomegalovirus exposure and HLA in healthy donors. Study-wide context: In a previous analysis, 117 million unique TCR beta sequences were found from some 180 million T cells.

PCR used 60 Vbeta primers and 13 Jbeta primers. The assay was immunoSEQ multiplex PCR, and TCRdb's table has in-frame clones only and misses some. In total, the table holds 30,000 to 35,000 clones. Worth noting for this clone: Antigen unknown.

Study results and caveats: CMV antigen specificity was confirmed in vitro for a few CMV-associated chains.

The ends lost 0 bases at V and 8 bases at J; junction bases unmatched: 3. CDR3 size: 13 residues. The germline V gene has CDR1 MGHRA and CDR2 YSYEKL. V is TRBV4-1 and J is TRBJ1-1, with 7 bases aligning to TRBD1. This receptor was taken from a middle-aged woman in good health and CMV-seropositive. Source material: PBMCs. Written as DNA, the CDR3 is TGCGCCAGCAGCCAAGACCCAGGGGGGGAAGCTTTCTTT. It encodes CASSQDPGGEAFF.